The 4 T cell receptor beta chains below were found in one sample sequenced in a study of shared T cell receptors in the human thymus. TCRdb's copy holds only in-frame clones and misses some; the assay was immunoSEQ multiplex PCR. The sample includes about 660,000 clones, 85% to 90% of them seen just once. The same specimen was also included in a second study, on human thymus T cells.

Sequencing was done on a sample of thymocytes. The origin of the receptors is a boy in the first two years of life with a congenital heart defect.

This clone was seen only once. The chain couples TRBV4-3 to TRBJ2-1; 11 positions agree with TRBD2. The V gene end was trimmed by 4 bases and the J gene end by 7 bases; junction bases not matched to a gene: 6. This CDR3 spans 15 amino acids. Looked up from germline, CDR1 is LGHNA and CDR2 is YSLEER. CDR3 nucleotides: TGCGCCAGCAGCCTGGGGACTAGCGGCGTAAATGAGCAGTTCTTC. This codes for CASSLGTSGVNEQFF.

A single count supports this clone. CDR3 amino acids: CSAPPVETQYF. Written as DNA, the CDR3 is TGCAGTGCTCCCCCGGTAGAGACCCAGTACTTC. The chain combines TRBV20-1 with TRBJ2-5; D gene unclear. Germline V gene sequence: CDR1 DFQATT, CDR2 SNEGSKA (reference sequence). This CDR3 contains 11 residues. Trimming left V 5 bases short and J 4 bases short, with 8 bases between.

The chain couples TRBV5-1 to TRBJ2-2; TRBD1 agrees at 8 bases. CDR3 size: 15 residues. With 4 bases clipped from V and 3 bases from J, the junction kept 5 bases outside the gene matches. Germline V gives CDR1 SGHRS, CDR2 YFSETQ. This chain's CDR3 is CASSRTGSDTGELFF. CDR3 bases: TGCGCCAGCAGCCGGACAGGGTCGGACACCGGGGAGCTGTTTTTT.

This clone was seen a single time. This chain connects TRBV7-3 to TRBJ2-1; 11 bases match TRBD1. With 4 bases clipped from V and 1 base from J, the junction kept 3 bases outside the gene matches. There are 16 residues in the CDR3. Germline assignment: CDR1 SGHTA and CDR2 FQGTGA. The chain's CDR3 is CASSSGQGGSYNEQFF. The CDR3, as DNA: TGTGCCAGCAGCTCGGGACAGGGGGGGTCCTACAATGAGCAGTTCTTC. Combining the CDR3 with reference TRBV7-3 and TRBJ2-1 gives the whole variable domain GAGVSQTPSNKVTEKGKYVELRCDPISGHTALYWYRQSLGQGPEFLIYFQGTGAADDSGLPNDRFFAVRPEGSVSTLKIQRTERGDSAVYLCASSSGQGGSYNEQFFGPGTRLTVL.